This paragraph reports one TCR beta chain. The antigen is not known. The sample belongs to a study of T cells after posttransplantation cyclophosphamide. Findings and limits, study-wide: Donor-recipient repertoire similarity was low at 1-2 months, rising over year one. Tissue-infiltrating T cells from skin or gut overlapped little with blood T cells. TRB clonality was highly associated with recipient CMV seropositivity and reactivation.

Clones were read by immunoSEQ multiplex PCR, and TCRdb kept only the in-frame ones, dropping some. The table lists 19,000 or so clones, about 86% of them singletons. Sampled 1 year posttransplant, controls received myeloablative marrow transplants, methotrexate and a calcineurin inhibitor. CDR1 is MNHNS and CDR2 is SASEGT in the germline V gene. This CDR3 spans 15 amino acids. V lost 0 bases to trimming and J lost 0 bases, with 8 bases between them. The specimen comprised PBMCs, sampled approximately 360 days after allogeneic stem cell transplant with calcineurin inhibitor and methotrexate. The chain employs TRBV6-1 and TRBJ1-2; D call uncertain. This TCR came from a female patient under 45 who received an allogeneic stem cell transplant from an unrelated donor, was CMV-positive, and had acute and chronic GVHD. Some T cells may trace back to the graft donor. The CDR3 nucleotides read TGTGCCAGCAGTGAAGCGCGTACTTCTAACTATGGCTACACCTTC. As protein: CASSEARTSNYGYTF.